Shown below are 27 T cell receptor beta chains from a single sample sequenced in a study of blood T cell repertoires in COVID-19. Measured with immunoSEQ multiplex PCR; TCRdb has only the in-frame clones, and not every one. The sample contains approximately 300,000 clones, about 88% of which appear only once. The sequencing input was peripheral blood. The receptor set was obtained from a woman in her 30s with COVID-19, enrolled during active disease.

The chain is built from TRBV12-5 and TRBJ2-3; 10 bases fit TRBD2. This CDR3 is 16 amino acids long. The J segment lost 4 bases and the V segment lost 2 bases, leaving 6 bases of the junction unmatched. Germline CDR1 and CDR2: LGHNT and FRNRAP. The DNA of the CDR3 is TGTGCTAGTGGTTTGCAGCTAGCGGGAGTCTCAGATACGCAGTATTTT. It encodes CASGLQLAGVSDTQYF.

This clone was counted once. This sequence joins TRBV4-1 and TRBJ2-7; D is possibly TRBD1 (6 bases). The CDR3 extends over 15 amino acids. V was shortened by 1 base and J by 4 bases, with 14 bases between the two germline ends. Per the germline V gene, CDR1 is MGHRA and CDR2 is YSYEKL. The CDR3 loop reads CASSQGAGVSYEQYF. CDR3 DNA: TGCGCCAGCAGCCAAGGGGCAGGGGTTTCGTACGAGCAGTACTTC.

The gene calls are TRBV25-1 and TRBJ1-2, with no clear D. CDR3 length equals 13 residues. Germline assignment: CDR1 MGHDK and CDR2 SYGVNS. Trimming shortened V by 0 bases and J by 2 bases, and 4 bases separated the two germline ends. The CDR3: CASSEYRNYGYTF. CDR3 DNA: TGTGCCAGCAGTGAATACAGGAACTATGGCTACACCTTC.

The chain employs TRBV30 and TRBJ1-6; D gene ambiguous. V was pared by 3 bases and J by 7 bases, with 10 bases between. This CDR3 region has 13 residues. Germline CDR1 GTSNPN, CDR2 SVGIG (reference sequence). In DNA form, the CDR3 reads TGTGCCTGGAGCCGGGGTTTAAATTCACCCCTCCACTTT. It yields the protein CAWSRGLNSPLHF.

The V call is TRBV29-1, the J call TRBJ1-1, with D hard to call. The germline CDR1 and CDR2 sequences are SQVTM and ANQGSEA. This CDR3 contains 12 residues. V was shortened by 3 bases and J by 7 bases, with 12 bases between the two germline ends. CDR3 DNA sequence: TGCAGCGTTGATAAGTCAAACGGTGAAGCTTTCTTT. The encoded protein is CSVDKSNGEAFF.

The V call is TRBV6-2 or TRBV6-3, the J call TRBJ1-1, with D possibly TRBD1 on 6 matching bases. Per germline, CDR1 MNHEY and CDR2 SVGEGT. Trimming pared 5 bases from V and 4 bases from J, leaving 14 bases between. The CDR3 spans 14 residues. The CDR3 is CASSPQGWGTEAFF. The CDR3 region has the DNA TGTGCCAGCAGTCCCCAGGGGTGGGGCACTGAAGCTTTCTTT.

This clone was picked up one time. This chain connects TRBV2 to TRBJ1-5, with 8 bases aligning to TRBD1. The CDR3 is 11 residues long. CDR1 SNHLY and CDR2 FYNNEI come from the germline V gene. J lost 15 bases, V lost 5 bases, and 6 bases had no gene match. CDR3 in amino acids: CASSSRTGMHF. CDR3 DNA: TGTGCCAGCAGTTCTCGGACAGGGATGCATTTT.

The gene calls are TRBV2 and TRBJ1-1, with 8 bases identical to TRBD1. CDR1 SNHLY and CDR2 FYNNEI come from the germline V gene. The CDR3 runs 14 residues. With 7 bases clipped from V and 4 bases from J, the junction kept 8 bases outside the gene matches. The CDR3 is CASNSQGAPTEAFF. As DNA, the CDR3 is TGTGCCAGCAATTCGCAGGGGGCGCCCACTGAAGCTTTCTTT.

This chain links TRBV30 with TRBJ2-7; D is unclear. CDR1 is GTSNPN and CDR2 is SVGIG in the germline V gene (reference sequence). The CDR3 extends over 11 amino acids. The V and J ends lost 0 bases and 3 bases respectively, with 3 bases between them. For the CDR3, the DNA is TGTGCCTGGAGTGTACTCTACGAGCAGTACTTC. As protein: CAWSVLYEQYF.

The J gene is TRBJ2-5, the V gene TRBV6-6; tentatively, D is TRBD2 (5 bases). This CDR3 spans 16 amino acids. V lost 2 bases and J lost 5, with 18 bases in between. CDR1 MNHNY and CDR2 SVGAGI come from the germline V gene (reference sequence). The CDR3 bases are TGTGCCAGCAGTTACCGGGCCCTCCGGGGTCAGGAGACCCAGTACTTC. This sequence encodes CASSYRALRGQETQYF.

The table lists this clone with a few counts. CDR3 in DNA: TGTGCCAGCAGTCTCGCGGGGAGGACTGAAGCTTTCTTT. It codes for CASSLAGRTEAFF. This rearrangement joins TRBV6-5 to TRBJ1-1; D unclear. V was clipped by 5 bases and J by 5 bases, with 12 bases between them. The length of the CDR3 is 13 residues. The germline V gene encodes CDR1 MNHEY and CDR2 SVGAGI.

The chain joins TRBV11-3 to TRBJ2-3; 7 bases match TRBD1. Germline trimming cut 1 base from V and 0 bases from J; bases unmatched to any gene: 10. Per the germline V gene, CDR1 is SGHNT and CDR2 is YENEEA. The CDR3 contains 18 residues. The CDR3 nucleotides are TGTGCCAGCAGCTTAGGTGCAGGGGGAACCCCTAGCACAGATACGCAGTATTTT. Translating it yields CASSLGAGGTPSTDTQYF.

This clone came up once. The rearrangement joins TRBV5-1 to TRBJ2-7; possible D gene TRBD1, 6 bases. V dropped 4 bases and J dropped 7 bases, with 18 bases sitting between them. The CDR3 is 14 amino acids. CDR1 is SGHRS, CDR2 YFSETQ, per germline. The CDR3: CASSKDSGIEEQYF. In DNA form, the CDR3 reads TGCGCCAGCAGCAAGGACAGTGGGATTGAGGAGCAGTACTTC.

The rearrangement joins TRBV3-1 (or the pseudogene TRBV3-2) to TRBJ2-2; no clear D. The CDR3 length is 14 residues. The V gene's germline CDR1 is LGHDT and CDR2 YNNKEL (reference sequence). The ends were cut back, 6 bases at V and 0 bases at J, with 8 bases in the middle. The CDR3 nucleotides are TGTGCCAGCAGTCCCCGGTCGAACACCGGGGAGCTGTTTTTT. Amino acids: CASSPRSNTGELFF.

This clone has only one observation. The V gene is TRBV5-1, the J gene TRBJ2-4, with unresolved D. The germline V gene has CDR1 SGHRS and CDR2 YFSETQ. With 0 bases removed from V and 0 bases from J, the gap between germline ends came to 10 bases. The CDR3 spans 16 residues. The CDR3 region is CASSLAAAPAKNIQYF. The CDR3 nucleotides are TGCGCCAGCAGCTTGGCCGCGGCCCCAGCCAAAAACATTCAGTACTTC.

CDR3 residues: CSASGSSYEQYF. CDR3 nucleotide sequence: TGCAGCGCTAGCGGCAGCTCCTACGAGCAGTACTTC. This chain connects TRBV29-1 to TRBJ2-7, with 7 nucleotides matching TRBD2. CDR1 is SQVTM, CDR2 ANQGSEA, per germline. J gave up 0 bases and V 7 bases, and 3 bases lay outside the gene matches. The CDR3 sequence is 12 residues long.

In DNA form, the CDR3 reads TGTGCCATCAGTCCCTACACAGATACGCAGTATTTT. Protein sequence: CAISPYTDTQYF. The chain is built from TRBV10-3 and TRBJ2-3; no firm D call. V gave up 5 bases and J gave up 2 bases, with 5 bases separating them. Per germline, CDR1 ENHRY and CDR2 SYGVKD. This CDR3 has 12 amino acids.

The chain links TRBV28 to TRBJ1-1; TRBD1 might be the D (6 bases). V lost 5 bases and J 1 base, leaving 14 bases between the germline ends. In germline, CDR1 is MDHEN, CDR2 SYDVKM. The CDR3 is 15 amino acids. CDR3 in DNA: TGTGCCAGCAGTCCCCACAGGGAGGGGAACACTGAAGCTTTCTTT. Translating it yields CASSPHREGNTEAFF.

The chain joins TRBV7-2 to TRBJ1-3; 7 nucleotides align to TRBD1. J was trimmed by 3 bases and V by 2 bases; bases with no gene match: 4. The germline gives CDR1 SGHTA, CDR2 FQGNSA. This CDR3 is 15 amino acids long. The DNA for the CDR3 is TGTGCCAGCAGCTTAAGGGGGCTCAATGGAAACACCATATATTTT. It yields the protein CASSLRGLNGNTIYF.

The genes are TRBV5-4 and TRBJ2-1, with 11 bases identical to TRBD2. V was pared by 5 bases and J by 4 bases, with 5 bases of the junction left unmatched. Germline CDR1 reads SGHNT; CDR2 reads YYREEE (reference sequence). The CDR3 spans 15 residues. CDR3 in amino acids: CASRSGTSGYNEQFF. The CDR3 nucleotides read TGTGCCAGCAGATCCGGGACTAGCGGATACAATGAGCAGTTCTTC. Filled out from reference TRBV5-4 and TRBJ2-1, the complete variable domain reads ETGVTQSPTHLIKTRGQQVTLRCSSQSGHNTVSWYQQALGQGPQFIFQYYREEENGRGNFPPRFSGLQFPNYSSELNVNALELDDSALYLCASRSGTSGYNEQFFGPGTRLTVL.

J is TRBJ1-2 and V is TRBV7-8; D is perhaps TRBD1 (5 bases). The CDR3 consists of 17 residues. Deletions cut 2 bases from V and 4 bases from J, with 20 bases between. CDR1 is SGHVS and CDR2 is FQNEAQ in the germline V gene. Here the CDR3 reads CASSLSANRFGSYGYTF. The CDR3 DNA is TGTGCCAGCAGCTTATCAGCTAACAGGTTCGGTAGCTATGGCTACACCTTC.

The sample holds one count of this clone. V usage is TRBV30 and J usage is TRBJ1-5, with TRBD1 matching 7 bases. The CDR3 sequence is 13 residues long. With 2 bases clipped from V and 5 bases from J, the junction kept 3 bases outside the gene matches. The germline CDR1 and CDR2 sequences are GTSNPN and SVGIG (reference sequence). CDR3 sequence: CAWSKQGDQPQHF. As DNA, the CDR3 is TGTGCCTGGAGTAAGCAGGGGGATCAGCCCCAGCATTTT.

Comments on this clone: Other DNA sequences in the sample encode the same CDR3. The chain carries TRBV4-2 and TRBJ1-1; D not resolved. This CDR3 is 13 amino acids long. Germline-derived CDR1 and CDR2 are LGHNA and YNFKEQ. With 1 base removed from V and 1 base from J, the gap between germline ends came to 4 bases. The CDR3 sequence is CASSQGQNTEAFF. The CDR3, as DNA: TGTGCCAGCAGCCAAGGACAGAACACTGAAGCTTTCTTT.

This sequence joins TRBV7-2 and TRBJ1-1; D is uncertain. This CDR3 comprises 13 residues. CDR1 is SGHTA, CDR2 FQGNSA, per germline. V lost 0 bases, J lost 5 bases, and 7 bases lay in between. Written as DNA, the CDR3 is TGTGCCAGCAGCTTAGCGCCGAGGACTGAAGCTTTCTTT. Translated: CASSLAPRTEAFF.

CDR3: CASNTGTGFSYTF. In DNA, the CDR3 is TGTGCCAGTAATACCGGGACAGGGTTCAGCTACACCTTC. This sequence joins TRBV28 and TRBJ1-2, with 9 bases that match TRBD1. J was trimmed by 9 bases and V by 9 bases; bases with no gene match: 11. Germline lookup yields CDR1 MDHEN and CDR2 SYDVKM. The CDR3 consists of 13 residues.

The chain links TRBV5-6 to TRBJ2-3; maybe TRBD1 (6 bases). This CDR3 contains 15 residues. In germline, CDR1 is SGHDT, CDR2 YYEEEE. The germline V and J ends were trimmed by 0 bases and 1 base, with 9 bases remaining between them. The chain's CDR3 is CASSLGGQGTDTQYF. In DNA, the CDR3 is TGTGCCAGCAGCTTGGGGGGGCAGGGCACAGATACGCAGTATTTT.

The chain has TRBV6-6 and TRBJ2-1, with D unresolved. Trimming took 1 base from V and 4 from J, leaving 8 bases between them. CDR1 is MNHNY and CDR2 is SVGAGI in the germline V gene (reference sequence). This CDR3 spans 14 amino acids. The DNA of the CDR3 is TGTGCCAGCAGTTACTACCCAGATTACAATGAGCAGTTCTTC. It specifies CASSYYPDYNEQFF.